The clone carrying this TCR beta chain was picked up a small number of times. The record originates from a study of beta chain features in type 1 diabetes. Since all of the isolated RNA was reverse transcribed, expressed TCRB transcripts were what got sequenced. Data came from immunoSEQ multiplex PCR; TCRdb stores just in-frame clones and leaves some out. The sample comprises 390,000 or so clones, 14% of which are singletons, and approximately 0.035% rests with the top ten. The V and J ends lost 3 bases and 2 bases respectively, with 11 bases between them. From germline, CDR1 is SGDLS and CDR2 YYNGEE. The CDR3 runs to 14 residues.

V usage is TRBV9 and J usage is TRBJ1-2; no clear D. The source material was naive CD4+ T cells from blood. This receptor was taken from a man aged 30 to 39 in good health. The CDR3 is CASSAEVNNYGYTF. CDR3 nucleotides: TGTGCCAGCAGCGCCGAAGTAAACAACTATGGCTACACCTTC.